This entry lists 32 T cell receptor beta chains sequenced from one sample in a study of Siglec-9 on CD8 T cells in melanoma. Repertoires were generated with immunoSEQ multiplex PCR, while TCRdb's copy carries only in-frame clones and drops some. The sample has tens of thousands of clones, around three quarters seen once; the top ten hold approximately 6%. The sequenced material came from Siglec-9- CD8+ T cells sorted from blood. The receptors shown here come from a human donor in good health.

The chain links TRBV19 to TRBJ2-7, with TRBD1 matching 9 bases. V lost 3 bases, J lost 6 bases, and 9 bases stayed unmatched. This CDR3 has 15 amino acids. Germline loops: CDR1 LNHDA, CDR2 SQIVND (reference sequence). This CDR3 reads CASSITGTGTSEQYF. The CDR3 DNA reads TGTGCCAGTAGTATCACGGGGACAGGGACTTCCGAGCAGTACTTC.

V and J are TRBV25-1 and TRBJ2-7; 8 bases align to TRBD1. The CDR3 runs to 13 residues. V gave up 5 bases and J gave up 4 bases; unmatched junction bases: 4. The germline gives CDR1 MGHDK, CDR2 SYGVNS. The CDR3 loop is CASSWTGTYEQYV. Written as DNA, the CDR3 is TGTGCCAGCAGTTGGACAGGGACTTACGAGCAGTACGTC.

The chain couples TRBV7-9 to TRBJ2-1; TRBD2 might be the D (5 bases). Trimming took off 1 base at V and 8 bases at J, with 15 bases between the two ends. The CDR3 has 15 residues. Germline V gene lookup returns CDR1 SEHNR and CDR2 FQNEAQ (reference sequence). CDR3 DNA sequence: TGTGCCAGCAGCTTAGTTCGGGGTTTTATAGATGAGCAGTTCTTC. Translating gives CASSLVRGFIDEQFF.

The V and J genes are TRBV9 and TRBJ2-1; 9 bases are shared with TRBD1. Per the germline V gene, CDR1 is SGDLS and CDR2 is YYNGEE. After removal of 3 bases from V and 5 bases from J, the junction contained 0 bases not matched to a gene. This CDR3 is built from 13 residues. The CDR3 here is CASSGTGDNEQFF. The DNA for the CDR3 is TGTGCCAGCAGCGGGACAGGGGACAATGAGCAGTTCTTC.

The rearrangement links TRBV5-6 to TRBJ2-2; 12 positions agree with TRBD2. Looked up from germline, CDR1 is SGHDT and CDR2 is YYEEEE. The CDR3 loop spans 16 amino acids. Trimming took 4 bases from V and 7 from J; bases not matched to a gene: 8. This chain's CDR3 is CASSRGLAGISGELFF. CDR3 nucleotides: TGTGCCAGCAGCCGTGGACTAGCGGGAATAAGCGGGGAGCTGTTTTTT.

V usage is TRBV25-1 and J usage is TRBJ1-1; D not certain. The CDR3 covers 12 residues. V was clipped by 8 bases and J by 1 base, with 8 bases between them. The germline V gene encodes CDR1 MGHDK and CDR2 SYGVNS. CDR3 DNA sequence: TGTGCCAGCTCTGATCGGAACACTGAAGCTTTCTTT. The encoded protein is CASSDRNTEAFF.

The V call is TRBV5-8, the J call TRBJ1-6; 7 positions agree with TRBD1. J gave up 6 bases and V 7 bases, and 13 bases lay outside the gene matches. The CDR3 runs to 16 residues. Germline CDR1 reads SGHTS; CDR2 reads YDEGEE. In nucleotides, the CDR3 is TGTGCCAGCTCATCGGGACAGACCAGCTTTAATTCACCCCTCCACTTT. Translation gives CASSSGQTSFNSPLHF.

The rearrangement uses TRBV7-8 and TRBJ1-2; possibly TRBD1 for D (5 bases). Trimming left V 5 bases short and J 5 bases short, with 21 bases between. Germline assignment: CDR1 SGHVS and CDR2 FQNEAQ. This CDR3 comprises 16 residues. Here the CDR3 DNA reads TGTGCCAGCAGCCCACGTGGACAAGATGTTACTTATGGCTACACCTTC. Its protein product is CASSPRGQDVTYGYTF.

In this sample, this clone turned up a few times. The chain has TRBV19 and TRBJ1-1, with a possible D match to TRBD1 (5 bases). Looked up from germline, CDR1 is LNHDA and CDR2 is SQIVND (reference sequence). This CDR3 spans 14 amino acids. Trimming cost V 3 bases and J 3 bases, with 11 bases left between them. CDR3 sequence reads: CASSINPGDTEAFF. The CDR3 nucleotides read TGTGCCAGTAGTATTAACCCGGGGGACACTGAAGCTTTCTTT.

J is TRBJ2-1 and V is TRBV29-1; D gene uncertain. CDR1 and CDR2 from the germline V gene are SQVTM and ANQGSEA. This CDR3 spans 12 amino acids. CDR3 loop: CTASYSYNEQFF. The CDR3, as DNA: TGCACCGCCTCCTATTCCTACAATGAGCAGTTCTTC.

This sequence joins TRBV27 and TRBJ2-7, with D perhaps TRBD2 (6 bases). Per the germline V gene, CDR1 is MNHEY and CDR2 is SMNVEV (reference sequence). The CDR3 spans 15 residues. V was cut by 3 bases and J by 2 bases, with 14 bases left in between. The CDR3 protein is CASSFSGLPAYEQYF. For the CDR3, the DNA is TGTGCCAGCAGTTTCTCGGGACTGCCGGCCTACGAGCAGTACTTC.

This clone was seen only a few times. The V gene is TRBV4-2, the J gene TRBJ1-4; D not certain. Germline CDR1 LGHNA, CDR2 YNFKEQ. Trimming shortened V by 0 bases and J by 3 bases, and 5 bases separated the two germline ends. CDR3 length equals 14 residues. Here the CDR3 reads CASSQETANEKLFF. Written as DNA, the CDR3 is TGTGCCAGCAGCCAAGAAACAGCTAATGAAAAACTGTTTTTT.

CDR3 DNA: TGTGCCAGCAGCCGACTGGTACCCCGTCCAGGTGAGCAGTTCTTC. This encodes CASSRLVPRPGEQFF. The chain combines TRBV27 with TRBJ2-1; D gene uncertain. The CDR3 loop spans 15 amino acids. Trimming stripped 6 bases from V and 9 bases from J, with 21 bases between. Per germline, CDR1 MNHEY and CDR2 SMNVEV (reference sequence).

The rearrangement links TRBV28 to TRBJ1-5; D is undetermined. V dropped 3 bases and J dropped 0 bases, with 12 bases sitting between them. Germline V gene data show CDR1 as MDHEN and CDR2 as SYDVKM. The CDR3 runs 16 residues. In DNA form, the CDR3 reads TGTGCCAGCAGTTTGTTAGGAGGTTATAGCAATCAGCCCCAGCATTTT. Translation gives CASSLLGGYSNQPQHF.

The chain recombines TRBV19 with TRBJ2-6; 7 nucleotides align to TRBD1. V lost 3 bases, J lost 4 bases, and 3 bases stayed unmatched. Germline V gene data show CDR1 as LNHDA and CDR2 as SQIVND (reference sequence). CDR3 length: 15 amino acids. The CDR3 loop is CASSMTGSGANVLTF. The CDR3 region has the DNA TGTGCCAGTAGTATGACAGGGTCCGGGGCCAACGTCCTGACTTTC. The full variable domain, with the rest looked up from reference TRBV19 and TRBJ2-6, is DGGITQSPKYLFRKEGQNVTLSCEQNLNHDAMYWYRQDPGQGLRLIYYSQIVNDFQKGDIAEGYSVSREKKESFPLTVTSAQKNPTAFYLCASSMTGSGANVLTFGAGSRLTVL.

The rearrangement uses TRBV7-8 and TRBJ2-1; D call uncertain. This CDR3 is built from 14 residues. Germline values: CDR1 SGHVS, CDR2 FQNEAQ. V shed 5 bases and J shed 5 bases, with 13 bases lying between them. For the CDR3, the DNA is TGTGCCAGCAGCCATCTGGACGGAAACAATGAGCAGTTCTTC. This codes for CASSHLDGNNEQFF.

On this clone itself: An end of the junction does not agree with germline; a read error may underlie this. The chain joins TRBV7-3 to TRBJ2-3; 11 nucleotides align to TRBD1. Germline lookup yields CDR1 SGHTA and CDR2 FQGTGA. CDR3 length: 14 amino acids. CDR3: CASSRTGGTDTQYF. The CDR3 coding sequence is TGTGCCAGCAGCAGGACAGGGGGCACGGATACGCAGTATTTT.

The gene calls are TRBV4-1 and TRBJ2-3; D is possibly TRBD2 (6 bases). Trimming cost V 7 bases and J 0 bases, with 14 bases left between them. The CDR3 loop spans 15 amino acids. The V gene's germline CDR1 is MGHRA and CDR2 YSYEKL. CDR3 bases: TGCGCCAGCACGGGGGTTGAGACAAGCACAGATACGCAGTATTTT. Residues: CASTGVETSTDTQYF.

This clone was observed once. The chain employs TRBV6-5 and TRBJ2-1; D is ambiguous. Trimming stripped 5 bases from V and 5 bases from J, with 10 bases between. Germline CDR1 is MNHEY and CDR2 is SVGAGI. This CDR3 comprises 13 residues. The CDR3 protein is CASSALPNNEQFF. Here the CDR3 DNA reads TGTGCCAGCAGTGCACTCCCTAACAATGAGCAGTTCTTC.

V gene TRBV7-8 combines with J gene TRBJ1-1, with D hard to call. This CDR3 spans 13 amino acids. Germline values: CDR1 SGHVS, CDR2 FQNEAQ. The germline V and J ends were trimmed by 6 bases and 0 bases, with 8 bases remaining between them. The CDR3 loop reads CASRMMMNTEAFF. In DNA form, the CDR3 reads TGTGCCAGCAGGATGATGATGAACACTGAAGCTTTCTTT.

This sequence joins TRBV4-1 and TRBJ1-6, with D possibly being TRBD1 (6 bases). CDR3 size: 15 residues. V lost 0 bases and J lost 8, with 11 bases in between. Germline loops: CDR1 MGHRA, CDR2 YSYEKL. The CDR3 sequence: CASSQETGDYSPLHF. CDR3 DNA sequence: TGCGCCAGCAGCCAAGAGACAGGAGACTATTCACCCCTCCACTTT.

This clone turned up a few times. The chain is built from TRBV19 and TRBJ2-7; D tentatively fits TRBD1 or TRBD2 (6 bases each). Germline-derived CDR1 and CDR2 are LNHDA and SQIVND (reference sequence). This CDR3 region has 15 residues. The ends were cut back, 8 bases at V and 2 bases at J, with 19 bases in the middle. The CDR3 DNA follows: TGTGCCAGTCACCCATCGGGGGCCCCTCCCTACGAGCAGTACTTC. Its protein product is CASHPSGAPPYEQYF.

The chain couples TRBV29-1 to TRBJ1-3; 12 nucleotides agree with TRBD1. CDR1 is SQVTM and CDR2 is ANQGSEA in the germline V gene. The CDR3 is made up of 15 amino acids. The V gene end was trimmed by 5 bases and the J gene end by 0 bases; junction bases not matched to a gene: 2. The CDR3 reads CSVRGQGASGNTIYF. As DNA, the CDR3 is TGCAGCGTTCGGGGACAGGGGGCCTCTGGAAACACCATATATTTT.

V and J are TRBV19 and TRBJ1-4; TRBD1 matches at 9 bases. V was clipped by 4 bases and J by 8 bases; unmatched bases: 8. Germline V lookup: CDR1 LNHDA, CDR2 SQIVND (reference sequence). The CDR3 length is 15 residues. CDR3 DNA sequence: TGTGCCAGTAGTAATCTGGACAGGGGATTGGAAAAACTGTTTTTT. It is translated as CASSNLDRGLEKLFF.

The genes are TRBV18 and TRBJ1-6, with 7 bases aligning to TRBD1. Trimming removed 6 bases from V and 1 base from J; junction bases left unmatched: 12. Germline loops: CDR1 KGHSH, CDR2 LQKENI. CDR3 length: 18 residues. CDR3 nucleotide sequence: TGTGCCAGCTCCCAGATGACGGTCAGGGGGTCCTATAATTCACCCCTCCACTTT. Translation gives CASSQMTVRGSYNSPLHF.

The V and J genes are TRBV9 and TRBJ1-5; D remains ambiguous. Trimming took 4 bases from V and 0 from J, leaving 8 bases between them. CDR3 length: 14 residues. Germline V lookup: CDR1 SGDLS, CDR2 YYNGEE. The CDR3 sequence is CASSPQDSNQPQHF. The CDR3 coding sequence is TGTGCCAGCAGCCCCCAGGATAGCAATCAGCCCCAGCATTTT.

The CDR3 nucleotides are TGTGCCAGTAGTACCAAACTCACCGGGGAGCTGTTTTTT. It encodes CASSTKLTGELFF. The chain combines TRBV19 with TRBJ2-2; D gene ambiguous. This CDR3 region has 13 residues. V was clipped by 4 bases and J by 4 bases, with 7 bases between them. Germline CDR1 is LNHDA and CDR2 is SQIVND (reference sequence).

The chain couples TRBV30 to TRBJ1-5, with TRBD1 identical over 9 bases. The length of the CDR3 is 14 residues. J lost 4 bases, V lost 4 bases, and 5 bases had no gene match. Germline loops: CDR1 GTSNPN, CDR2 SVGIG (reference sequence). As DNA, the CDR3 is TGTGCCTGGACCCTGGGGACAGGGAATCAGCCCCAGCATTTT. Amino acids: CAWTLGTGNQPQHF.

The chain combines TRBV27 with TRBJ1-1; the match to TRBD1 covers 8 bases. Germline CDR1 and CDR2: MNHEY and SMNVEV (reference sequence). The V gene end was trimmed by 5 bases and the J gene end by 4 bases; junction bases not matched to a gene: 6. This CDR3 spans 14 amino acids. The CDR3 region has the DNA TGTGCCAGCAGTCCGGACAGGGTGTTCACTGAAGCTTTCTTT. It specifies CASSPDRVFTEAFF.

This clone was counted only a few times. This chain connects TRBV19 to TRBJ1-1; D not resolved. Trimming stripped 6 bases from V and 1 base from J, with 6 bases between. The CDR3 length is 12 residues. Germline CDR1 and CDR2: LNHDA and SQIVND (reference sequence). This CDR3 reads CASSWSNTEAFF. The CDR3 DNA is TGTGCCAGTAGCTGGTCGAACACTGAAGCTTTCTTT.

This chain uses TRBV6-1 with TRBJ2-7; D is possibly TRBD1 (6 bases). Between the trimmed V and J ends, which lost 4 bases and 0 bases, there was a span of 10 bases. CDR1 and CDR2 from the germline V gene are MNHNS and SASEGT. CDR3 length: 14 residues. Here the CDR3 reads CASSAGVSSYEQYF. The DNA for the CDR3 is TGTGCCAGCAGTGCAGGGGTCAGCTCCTACGAGCAGTACTTC.

This sequence joins TRBV5-4 and TRBJ2-5; TRBD2 is a possible D gene (5 bases). V lost 4 bases and J lost 0, with 7 bases in between. CDR1 and CDR2 (germline): SGHNT, YYREEE (reference sequence). The CDR3 contains 13 residues. The CDR3: CASSPGYQETQYF. Written as DNA, the CDR3 is TGTGCCAGCAGCCCGGGGTACCAAGAGACCCAGTACTTC. Full variable domain (missing parts from reference TRBV5-4 and TRBJ2-5): ETGVTQSPTHLIKTRGQQVTLRCSSQSGHNTVSWYQQALGQGPQFIFQYYREEENGRGNFPPRFSGLQFPNYSSELNVNALELDDSALYLCASSPGYQETQYFGPGTRLLVL.